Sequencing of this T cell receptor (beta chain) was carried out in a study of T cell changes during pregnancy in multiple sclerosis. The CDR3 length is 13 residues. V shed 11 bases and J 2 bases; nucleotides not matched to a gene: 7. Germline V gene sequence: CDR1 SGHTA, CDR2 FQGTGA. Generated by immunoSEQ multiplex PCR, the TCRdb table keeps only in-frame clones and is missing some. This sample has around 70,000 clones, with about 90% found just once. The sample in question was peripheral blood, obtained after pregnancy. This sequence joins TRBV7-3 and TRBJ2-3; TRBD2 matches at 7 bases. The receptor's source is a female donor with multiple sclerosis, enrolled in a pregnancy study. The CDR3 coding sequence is TGTGCCCCGATAGCGGGCCTCACAGATACGCAGTATTTT. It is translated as CAPIAGLTDTQYF.